This TCR beta chain was sequenced in a study of T cell repertoires in cytomegalovirus infection. Points from the study as a whole: The ex vivo response was dominated by HLA-C-restricted CMV-specific TCR beta clonotypes.

TCRdb processed the reads anew with MiXCR; each CDR3 protein has one entry. The profile shows some 300,000 distinct CDR3 sequences, around 15% of them singletons. V lost 0 bases and J lost 6, with 12 bases in between. CDR1 is MGHRA, CDR2 YSYEKL, per germline. The CDR3 is made up of 15 amino acids. With regard to this clonotype: Its antigen is currently unknown.

Sequencing was done on a sample of PBMCs. The TCR sequence derives from a human donor in good health (CMV status not recorded). Some clones in this sample may be carry-over from other donors' samples. This chain joins TRBV4-1 and TRBJ1-5; D may be TRBD1 (5 bases). CDR3 coding DNA: TGCGCCAGCAGCCAAGATCTGGGGCGGGCTCAGCCCCAGCATTTT. Its protein product is CASSQDLGRAQPQHF.